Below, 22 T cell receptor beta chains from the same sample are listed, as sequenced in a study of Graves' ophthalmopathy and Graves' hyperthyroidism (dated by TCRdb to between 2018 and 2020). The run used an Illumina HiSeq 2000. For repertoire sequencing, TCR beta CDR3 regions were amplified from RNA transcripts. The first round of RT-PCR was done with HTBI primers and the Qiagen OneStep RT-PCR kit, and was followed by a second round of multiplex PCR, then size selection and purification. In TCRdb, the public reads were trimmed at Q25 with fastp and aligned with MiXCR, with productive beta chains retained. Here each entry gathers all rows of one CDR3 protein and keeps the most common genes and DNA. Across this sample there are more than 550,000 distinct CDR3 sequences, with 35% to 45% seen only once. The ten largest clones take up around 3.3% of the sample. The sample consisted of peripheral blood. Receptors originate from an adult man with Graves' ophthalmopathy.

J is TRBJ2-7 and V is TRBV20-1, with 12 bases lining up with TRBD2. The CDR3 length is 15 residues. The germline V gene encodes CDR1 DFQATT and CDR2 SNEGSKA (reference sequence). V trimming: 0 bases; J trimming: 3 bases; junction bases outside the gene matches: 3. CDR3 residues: CSARDPSGRVYEQYF. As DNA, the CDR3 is TGCAGTGCTAGAGATCCTAGCGGGAGGGTCTACGAGCAGTACTTC.

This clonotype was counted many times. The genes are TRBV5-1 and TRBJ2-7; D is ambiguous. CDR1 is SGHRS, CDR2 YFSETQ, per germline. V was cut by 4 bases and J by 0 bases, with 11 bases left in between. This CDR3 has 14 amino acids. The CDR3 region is CASSTTASSYEQYF. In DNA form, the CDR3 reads TGCGCCAGCAGCACAACGGCAAGCTCCTACGAGCAGTACTTC.

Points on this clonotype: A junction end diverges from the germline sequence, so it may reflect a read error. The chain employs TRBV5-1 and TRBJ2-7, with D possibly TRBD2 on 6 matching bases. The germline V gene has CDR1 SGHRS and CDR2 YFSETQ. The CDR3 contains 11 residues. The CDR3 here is CASSQDYEQHF. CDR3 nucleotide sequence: TGCGCCAGCAGCCAGGACTACGAGCAGCACTTC.

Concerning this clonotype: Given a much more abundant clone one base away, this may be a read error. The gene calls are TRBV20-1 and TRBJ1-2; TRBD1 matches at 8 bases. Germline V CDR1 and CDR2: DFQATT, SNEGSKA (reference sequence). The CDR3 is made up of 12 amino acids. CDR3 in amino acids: CSAAQGANGYPF. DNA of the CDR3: TGCAGTGCTGCCCAGGGGGCCAATGGCTACCCCTTC.

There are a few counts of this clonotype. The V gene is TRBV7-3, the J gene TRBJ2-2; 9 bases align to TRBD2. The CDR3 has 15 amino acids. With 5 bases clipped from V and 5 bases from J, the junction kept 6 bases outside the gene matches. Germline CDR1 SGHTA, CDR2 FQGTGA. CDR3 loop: CASSQAGGYTGELFF. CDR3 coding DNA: TGTGCCAGCAGCCAAGCGGGGGGCTATACCGGGGAGCTGTTTTTT.

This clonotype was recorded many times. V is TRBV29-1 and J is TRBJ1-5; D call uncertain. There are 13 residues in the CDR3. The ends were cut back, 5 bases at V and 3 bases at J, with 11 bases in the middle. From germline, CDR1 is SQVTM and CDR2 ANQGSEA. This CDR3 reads CSVFDKDNQPQHF. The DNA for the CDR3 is TGCAGCGTTTTCGACAAGGACAATCAGCCCCAGCATTTT.

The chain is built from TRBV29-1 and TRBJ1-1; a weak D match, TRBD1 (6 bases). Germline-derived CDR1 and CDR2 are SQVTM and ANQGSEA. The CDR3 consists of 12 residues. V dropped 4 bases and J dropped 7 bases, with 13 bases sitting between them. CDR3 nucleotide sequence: TGCAGCGTTGTTTCGGCAGGGGTTGAAGCTTTCTTT. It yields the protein CSVVSAGVEAFF.

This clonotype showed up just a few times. The CDR3 sequence is CASSAGSGANVLTF. In nucleotides, the CDR3 is TGTGCCAGCAGTGCAGGGTCTGGGGCCAACGTCCTGACTTTC. J is TRBJ2-6 and V is TRBV6-4; the D gene is possibly TRBD1 (5 bases). Trimming removed 4 bases at V and 1 base at J, with 5 bases between. This CDR3 has 14 residues. CDR1 MRHNA and CDR2 SNTAGT come from the germline V gene.

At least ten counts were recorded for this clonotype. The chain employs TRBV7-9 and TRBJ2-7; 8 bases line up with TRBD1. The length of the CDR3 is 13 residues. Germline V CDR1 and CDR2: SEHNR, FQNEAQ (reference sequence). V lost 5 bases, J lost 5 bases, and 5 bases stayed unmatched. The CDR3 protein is CASSGQGGNEQYF. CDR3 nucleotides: TGTGCCAGCAGCGGACAGGGCGGCAACGAGCAGTACTTC.

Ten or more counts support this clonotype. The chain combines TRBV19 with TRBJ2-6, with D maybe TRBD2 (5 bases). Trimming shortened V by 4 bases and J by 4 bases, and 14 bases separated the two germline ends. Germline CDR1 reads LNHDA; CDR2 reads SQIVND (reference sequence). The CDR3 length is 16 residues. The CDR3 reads CASSKWTLGGANVLTF. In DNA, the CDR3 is TGTGCCAGTAGTAAGTGGACTCTGGGGGGGGCCAACGTCCTGACTTTC.

CDR3 region: CASSWTAGELFF. CDR3 nucleotides: TGTGCCAGCAGCTGGACGGCAGGGGAGCTGTTTTTT. The rearrangement uses TRBV7-3 and TRBJ2-2; D not certain. The V end lost 4 bases, the J end lost 8 bases, and 8 bases lay between the germline ends. CDR3 length: 12 residues. Germline V CDR1 and CDR2: SGHTA, FQGTGA. Full variable domain (remainder filled in from reference TRBV7-3 and TRBJ2-2): GAGVSQTPSNKVTEKGKYVELRCDPISGHTALYWYRQSLGQGPEFLIYFQGTGAADDSGLPNDRFFAVRPEGSVSTLKIQRTERGDSAVYLCASSWTAGELFFGEGSRLTVL.

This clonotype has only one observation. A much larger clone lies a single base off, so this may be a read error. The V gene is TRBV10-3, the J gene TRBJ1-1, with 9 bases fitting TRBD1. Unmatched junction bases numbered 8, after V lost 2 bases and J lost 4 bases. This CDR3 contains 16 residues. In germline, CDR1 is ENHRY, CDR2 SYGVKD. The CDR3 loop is CAISEGQADRGTEAFF. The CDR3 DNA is TGTGCCATCAGTGAGGGTCAGGCGGACAGGGGCACTGAAGCTTTCTTT.

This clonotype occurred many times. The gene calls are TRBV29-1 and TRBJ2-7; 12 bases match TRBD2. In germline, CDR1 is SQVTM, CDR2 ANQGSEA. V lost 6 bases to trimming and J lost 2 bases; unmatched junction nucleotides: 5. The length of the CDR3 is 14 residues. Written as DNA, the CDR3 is TGCAGCGTGGCTCGACTAGCGGGGGCCTACGAGCAGTACTTC. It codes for CSVARLAGAYEQYF.

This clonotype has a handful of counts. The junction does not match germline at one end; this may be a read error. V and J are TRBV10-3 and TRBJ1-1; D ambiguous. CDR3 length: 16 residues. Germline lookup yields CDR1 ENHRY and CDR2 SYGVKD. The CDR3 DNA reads TGTGCCAGCAGTTACCCGCCCAAAAGGGCTGGGACTGAAGCTTTCTTT. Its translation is CASSYPPKRAGTEAFF.

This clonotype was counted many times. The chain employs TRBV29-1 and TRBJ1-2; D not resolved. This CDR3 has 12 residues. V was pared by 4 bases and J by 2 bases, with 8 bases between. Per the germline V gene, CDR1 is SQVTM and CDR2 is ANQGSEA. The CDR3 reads CSVAEANYGYTF. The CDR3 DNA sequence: TGCAGCGTTGCGGAGGCCAACTATGGCTACACCTTC.

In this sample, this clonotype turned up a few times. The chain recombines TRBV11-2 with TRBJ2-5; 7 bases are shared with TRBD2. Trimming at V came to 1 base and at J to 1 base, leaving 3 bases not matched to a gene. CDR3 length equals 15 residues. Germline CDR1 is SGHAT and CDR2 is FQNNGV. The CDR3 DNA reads TGTGCCAGCAGCTTAGCGGGGGGACCCCAAGAGACCCAGTACTTC. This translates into CASSLAGGPQETQYF.

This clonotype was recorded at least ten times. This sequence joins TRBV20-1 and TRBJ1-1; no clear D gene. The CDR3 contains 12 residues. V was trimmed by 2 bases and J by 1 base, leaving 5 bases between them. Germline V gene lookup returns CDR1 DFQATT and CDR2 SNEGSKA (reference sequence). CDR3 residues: CSARSPNTEAFF. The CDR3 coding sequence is TGCAGTGCTAGAAGCCCGAACACTGAAGCTTTCTTT.

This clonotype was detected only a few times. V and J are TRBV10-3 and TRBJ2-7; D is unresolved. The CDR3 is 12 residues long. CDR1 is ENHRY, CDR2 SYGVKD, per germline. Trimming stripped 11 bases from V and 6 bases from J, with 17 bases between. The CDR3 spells CAWSVPHTEQYF. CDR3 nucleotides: TGTGCCTGGAGTGTACCTCATACCGAGCAGTACTTC.

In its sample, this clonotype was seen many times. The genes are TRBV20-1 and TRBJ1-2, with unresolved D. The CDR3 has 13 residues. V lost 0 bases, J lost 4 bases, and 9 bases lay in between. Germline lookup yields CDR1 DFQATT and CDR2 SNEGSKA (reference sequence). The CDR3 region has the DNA TGCAGTGCTAGAGATCCAGAGATCTATGGCTACACCTTC. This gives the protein CSARDPEIYGYTF.

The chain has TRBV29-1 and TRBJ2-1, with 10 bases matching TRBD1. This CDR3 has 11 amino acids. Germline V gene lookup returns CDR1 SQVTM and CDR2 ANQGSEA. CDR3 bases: TGCAAAGGGGACAGGGGCAATGAGCAGTTCTTC. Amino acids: CKGDRGNEQFF.

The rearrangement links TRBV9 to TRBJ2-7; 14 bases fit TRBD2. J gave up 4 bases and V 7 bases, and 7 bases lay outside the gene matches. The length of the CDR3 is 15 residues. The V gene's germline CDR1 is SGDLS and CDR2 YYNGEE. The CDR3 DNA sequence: TGTGCCAGCGGCGGGGGACTAGCGGGAGCTTACGAGCAGTACTTC. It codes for CASGGGLAGAYEQYF. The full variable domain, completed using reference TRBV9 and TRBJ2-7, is DSGVTQTPKHLITATGQRVTLRCSPRSGDLSVYWYQQSLDQGLQFLIQYYNGEERAKGNILERFSAQQFPDLHSELNLSSLELGDSALYFCASGGGLAGAYEQYFGPGTRLTVT.

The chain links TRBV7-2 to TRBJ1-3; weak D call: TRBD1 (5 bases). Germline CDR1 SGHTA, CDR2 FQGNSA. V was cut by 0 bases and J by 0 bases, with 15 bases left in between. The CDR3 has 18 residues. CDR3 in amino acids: CASSLARPGRSSGNTIYF. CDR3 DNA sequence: TGTGCCAGCAGCTTAGCGAGGCCGGGACGGAGCTCTGGAAACACCATATATTTT.